The 25 T cell receptor beta chains listed next were all sequenced from one sample in a study of cytomegalovirus exposure and HLA in healthy donors. With 60 Vbeta and 13 Jbeta primers, the PCR was carried out. The table came from immunoSEQ multiplex PCR; TCRdb's copy has only in-frame clones and leaves some out. The data show about 110,000 clones, with under 80% seen just once and 13% to 15% held by the top ten. Material: PBMCs. These receptor sequences come from a woman in her forties in good health and CMV-seropositive.

The CDR3 region has the DNA TGTGCCAGCAGCTTGGCGGGCGGGGGTTACTATGGCTACACCTTC. Its protein product is CASSLAGGGYYGYTF. The chain has TRBV5-4 and TRBJ1-2; tentatively, D is TRBD1 (5 bases). Trimming removed 0 bases at V and 3 bases at J, with 12 bases between. Germline V gene lookup returns CDR1 SGHNT and CDR2 YYREEE (reference sequence). The CDR3 totals 15 residues.

This clone was detected once. J is TRBJ2-5 and V is TRBV5-6; possibly TRBD2 for D (5 bases). The CDR3 has 15 amino acids. Trimming stripped 4 bases from V and 1 base from J, with 14 bases between. From germline, CDR1 is SGHDT and CDR2 YYEEEE. DNA for the CDR3: TGTGCCAGCAGCCAGTCGAGCGGTGCCCAAGAGACCCAGTACTTC. Its translation is CASSQSSGAQETQYF.

The chain employs TRBV15 and TRBJ1-5; no firm D call. V gave up 6 bases and J gave up 1 base, with 10 bases separating them. Germline V gene sequence: CDR1 LNHNV, CDR2 YYDKDF (reference sequence). The CDR3 spans 14 residues. CDR3 protein: CATSGRGSNQPQHF. The CDR3, as DNA: TGTGCCACCAGTGGTCGAGGGAGCAATCAGCCCCAGCATTTT.

As DNA, the CDR3 is TGTGCCAGCAGTAGGATCGACAGGGCTCTACCTAATTCACCCCTCCACTTT. It encodes CASSRIDRALPNSPLHF. V is TRBV27 and J is TRBJ1-6, with 7 bases that match TRBD1. The germline V gene encodes CDR1 MNHEY and CDR2 SMNVEV (reference sequence). V lost 5 bases, J lost 6 bases, and 13 bases stayed unmatched. CDR3 length: 17 residues.

The chain employs TRBV6-6 and TRBJ2-7; 7 positions match TRBD2. CDR1 is MNHNY and CDR2 is SVGAGI in the germline V gene (reference sequence). With V trimmed by 6 bases and J by 7 bases, 9 bases remained unmatched. CDR3 length: 13 amino acids. CDR3 DNA: TGTGCCAGCAGCGAAGGGGTGCGGGGGGAGCAGTACTTC. Protein: CASSEGVRGEQYF.

J is TRBJ2-6 and V is TRBV6-5, with D perhaps TRBD2 (6 bases). Per the germline V gene, CDR1 is MNHEY and CDR2 is SVGAGI. The CDR3 totals 16 residues. Trimming left V 4 bases short and J 0 bases short, with 10 bases between. The DNA of the CDR3 is TGTGCCAGCAGTTCCCCGGGACTCTCTGGGGCCAACGTCCTGACTTTC. This encodes CASSSPGLSGANVLTF.

This rearrangement joins TRBV5-6 to TRBJ2-3; tentatively, D is TRBD1 (5 bases). The ends were cut back, 1 base at V and 3 bases at J, with 12 bases in the middle. Per the germline V gene, CDR1 is SGHDT and CDR2 is YYEEEE. This CDR3 has 15 amino acids. CDR3 sequence reads: CASSLSGGATDTQYF. The CDR3 region has the DNA TGTGCCAGCAGCTTGTCCGGTGGGGCTACAGATACGCAGTATTTT.

The chain carries TRBV5-6 and TRBJ1-2; 7 bases fit TRBD1. With V trimmed by 4 bases and J by 4 bases, 7 bases remained unmatched. The length of the CDR3 is 14 residues. Per the germline V gene, CDR1 is SGHDT and CDR2 is YYEEEE. The CDR3 nucleotides read TGTGCCAGCAGCCGGAAGGACAGGATCTATGGCTACACCTTC. Translated, it gives CASSRKDRIYGYTF.

This CDR3 is CASSRLSGGVGDTQYF. The CDR3 region has the DNA TGTGCCAGCAGTCGACTTAGCGGGGGGGTTGGGGATACGCAGTATTTT. This chain connects TRBV9 to TRBJ2-3, with 11 nucleotides matching TRBD2. The CDR3 loop spans 16 amino acids. Looked up from germline, CDR1 is SGDLS and CDR2 is YYNGEE. V lost 5 bases and J lost 6; bases outside the gene matches: 11. Using reference TRBV9 and TRBJ2-3 for the parts outside the CDR3, the full variable domain is DSGVTQTPKHLITATGQRVTLRCSPRSGDLSVYWYQQSLDQGLQFLIQYYNGEERAKGNILERFSAQQFPDLHSELNLSSLELGDSALYFCASSRLSGGVGDTQYFGPGTRLTVL.

The chain has TRBV11-2 and TRBJ1-2, with 7 bases lining up with TRBD1. The length of the CDR3 is 14 residues. V lost 3 bases and J lost 3; bases outside the gene matches: 4. Germline CDR1 is SGHAT and CDR2 is FQNNGV. The CDR3 sequence: CASSLLGTDYGYTF. The CDR3 nucleotides read TGTGCCAGCAGCTTGCTTGGGACAGACTATGGCTACACCTTC.

This clone was observed a few times. This rearrangement joins TRBV7-2 to TRBJ1-2; 8 positions agree with TRBD1. The CDR3 covers 16 residues. V lost 3 bases, J lost 5 bases, and 11 bases stayed unmatched. The germline V gene has CDR1 SGHTA and CDR2 FQGNSA. The CDR3, as DNA: TGTGCCAGCAGCTTCACAGGGGGGTCTTTAGCGTATGGCTACACCTTC. It codes for CASSFTGGSLAYGYTF.

This clone showed up just a few times. This chain uses TRBV4-3 with TRBJ1-2; TRBD1 is a possible D gene (5 bases). The CDR3 has 16 residues. Trimming cost V 4 bases and J 7 bases, with 22 bases left between them. CDR1 and CDR2 (germline): LGHNA, YSLEER. The CDR3 region is CASSPTRGDLGVGYTF. In DNA, the CDR3 is TGCGCCAGCAGCCCAACGCGGGGGGATCTTGGGGTTGGCTACACCTTC.

This clone was counted a few times. This chain uses TRBV5-3 with TRBJ1-6; TRBD1 matches at 9 bases. TRBV5-3 is designated an ORF whose function remains uncertain. Trimming removed 1 base from V and 0 bases from J; junction bases left unmatched: 8. The length of the CDR3 is 19 residues. The CDR3 DNA reads TGTGCCAGAAGCTTGAAACAGGGGGCCTCCAACTCCTATAATTCACCCCTCCACTTT. The encoded protein is CARSLKQGASNSYNSPLHF.

The chain carries TRBV9 and TRBJ1-3; D remains ambiguous. V lost 3 bases and J 4 bases, leaving 11 bases between the germline ends. This CDR3 has 14 amino acids. CDR1 and CDR2 from the germline V gene are SGDLS and YYNGEE. The chain's CDR3 is CASSARLGGNTIYF. The CDR3 nucleotides are TGTGCCAGCAGCGCCAGACTCGGGGGAAACACCATATATTTT.

The chain uses TRBV9 and TRBJ1-2, with 12 nucleotides matching TRBD1. In germline, CDR1 is SGDLS, CDR2 YYNGEE. CDR3 length: 15 residues. The J segment lost 5 bases and the V segment lost 0 bases, leaving 2 bases of the junction unmatched. As DNA, the CDR3 is TGTGCCAGCAGCGTAGTGGGACAGGGGGCATATGGCTACACCTTC. Amino acids: CASSVVGQGAYGYTF.

The rearrangement uses TRBV19 and TRBJ1-1; 7 bases align to TRBD1. The CDR3 spans 15 residues. Trimming removed 10 bases from V and 4 bases from J; junction bases left unmatched: 15. The germline V gene encodes CDR1 LNHDA and CDR2 SQIVND (reference sequence). The CDR3 protein is CATRRGGAMGTEAFF. In DNA form, the CDR3 reads TGTGCCACCCGACGAGGGGGCGCTATGGGCACTGAAGCTTTCTTT. Full variable domain (remainder filled in from reference TRBV19 and TRBJ1-1): DGGITQSPKYLFRKEGQNVTLSCEQNLNHDAMYWYRQDPGQGLRLIYYSQIVNDFQKGDIAEGYSVSREKKESFPLTVTSAQKNPTAFYLCATRRGGAMGTEAFFGQGTRLTVV.

The V gene is TRBV14, the J gene TRBJ2-2, with 7 bases that match TRBD2. The germline gives CDR1 SGHDN, CDR2 FVKESK. The V gene end was trimmed by 4 bases and the J gene end by 3 bases; junction bases not matched to a gene: 11. The CDR3 has 17 amino acids. CDR3 residues: CASSPFGSGGDTGELFF. The CDR3 nucleotides are TGTGCCAGCAGCCCCTTCGGGAGTGGGGGGGACACCGGGGAGCTGTTTTTT. The variable domain in full, completed from reference TRBV14 and TRBJ2-2, reads EAGVTQFPSHSVIEKGQTVTLRCDPISGHDNLYWYRRVMGKEIKFLLHFVKESKQDESGMPNNRFLAERTGGTYSTLKVQPAELEDSGVYFCASSPFGSGGDTGELFFGEGSRLTVL.

This clone has just a few counts. This sequence joins TRBV6-5 and TRBJ2-3; D is perhaps TRBD2 (5 bases). This CDR3 has 15 amino acids. From germline, CDR1 is MNHEY and CDR2 SVGAGI. V lost 8 bases and J lost 5, with 20 bases in between. The CDR3 is CASRGNAVNKDTQYF. CDR3 DNA sequence: TGTGCCAGCCGGGGAAATGCGGTGAATAAAGATACGCAGTATTTT.

The chain links TRBV9 to TRBJ1-3; tentatively, D is TRBD1 (5 bases). Trimming removed 4 bases from V and 4 bases from J, with 18 bases in between. The CDR3 is 16 residues long. Germline CDR1 SGDLS, CDR2 YYNGEE. The CDR3 sequence is CASSPTSGVSGNTIYF. The CDR3 nucleotides are TGTGCCAGCAGCCCGACTTCGGGGGTTTCCGGAAACACCATATATTTT.

The rearrangement joins TRBV9 to TRBJ2-5; TRBD2 agrees at 7 bases. Germline values: CDR1 SGDLS, CDR2 YYNGEE. The CDR3 runs 15 residues. J was trimmed by 5 bases and V by 3 bases; bases with no gene match: 10. The CDR3 region has the DNA TGTGCCAGCAGCGGAGCCGGGAGGCCCGGGGAGACCCAGTACTTC. Encoded protein: CASSGAGRPGETQYF.

The chain joins TRBV6-5 to TRBJ2-2; D is unresolved. CDR3 length equals 13 residues. Trimming removed 6 bases at V and 6 bases at J, with 11 bases between. Germline CDR1 is MNHEY and CDR2 is SVGAGI. The CDR3 DNA sequence: TGTGCCAGCAGATATAGAATACCCGGGGAGCTGTTTTTT. Its translation is CASRYRIPGELFF.

In its sample, this clone was seen a few times. The gene calls are TRBV30 and TRBJ1-2; 10 bases map to TRBD1. After removal of 1 base from V and 9 bases from J, the junction contained 8 bases not matched to a gene. Germline lookup yields CDR1 GTSNPN and CDR2 SVGIG (reference sequence). The CDR3 spans 14 residues. For the CDR3, the DNA is TGTGCCTGGAGTGACTCCCGGACAGGGGGTCGCTACACCTTC. The encoded protein is CAWSDSRTGGRYTF.

This clone was seen only a few times. The chain joins TRBV5-1 to TRBJ2-5; 8 positions agree with TRBD1. The CDR3 extends over 14 amino acids. After removal of 4 bases from V and 4 bases from J, the junction contained 6 bases not matched to a gene. The germline V gene has CDR1 SGHRS and CDR2 YFSETQ. The CDR3 loop reads CASSPPDRVETQYF. Here the CDR3 DNA reads TGCGCCAGCAGCCCGCCGGACAGGGTAGAGACCCAGTACTTC.

The genes are TRBV19 and TRBJ2-3; 7 nucleotides align to TRBD1. The ends lost 2 bases at V and 2 bases at J; junction bases unmatched: 7. Per the germline V gene, CDR1 is LNHDA and CDR2 is SQIVND (reference sequence). The CDR3 sequence is 16 residues long. The CDR3 spells CASSIYEGATTDTQYF. The CDR3 DNA reads as TGTGCCAGTAGTATATACGAGGGGGCCACCACAGATACGCAGTATTTT.

The chain joins TRBV4-2 to TRBJ1-2, with 8 bases lining up with TRBD1. The germline V gene has CDR1 LGHNA and CDR2 YNFKEQ. Trimming removed 3 bases from V and 8 bases from J; junction bases left unmatched: 5. There are 13 residues in the CDR3. CDR3 nucleotides: TGTGCCAGCAGCCAGGACAGGGAAGACGGCTACACCTTC. The encoded protein is CASSQDREDGYTF.